This T cell receptor beta chain was documented in a study of T cells of healthy individuals. Germline CDR1 reads LGHNA; CDR2 reads YSLEER. Trimming took off 5 bases at V and 9 bases at J, with 26 bases between the two ends. The CDR3 has 17 amino acids. This clonotype was recorded many times. TCRdb ran MiXCR on the 5' RACE reads and lists one entry per CDR3 protein. The data contain about 53,000 distinct CDR3 sequences, roughly 14% of them singletons. The receptor comes from a human donor in good health. The V and J genes are TRBV4-3 and TRBJ2-1, with D unclear. The CDR3 nucleotides read TGCGCCAGCAGCAGCGACCAAGGACCACATAATTTGGGTGAGCAGTTCTTC. It encodes CASSSDQGPHNLGEQFF.